This is a list of T cell receptor beta chains from one sample in a study of OX40 agonist ivuxolimab in advanced cancers. Repertoires were generated with immunoSEQ multiplex PCR, while TCRdb's copy carries only in-frame clones and drops some. The sample holds approximately 63,000 clones, over 75% seen once. The sequenced sample was CD4+ or CD8+ T cells sorted from blood, obtained in a trial of the OX40 agonist ivuxolimab. The receptors come from an adult with an advanced solid tumor such as melanoma, head and neck, liver or kidney cancer. Each CDR3 is given with its conserved first and last residue. Each record gives: D gene, V gene, CDR3 protein. D genes are given only for firm matches.

D: TRBD2
V: TRBV4-3
CDR3: CASSQDSTSGSLTDTQYF

D: -
V: TRBV5-6
CDR3: CASSLGSPNEKLFF

D: -
V: TRBV5-4
CDR3: CASSQGQNSGNTIYF

D: TRBD2
V: TRBV7-2
CDR3: CASSLGRGAYEQYF

D: TRBD2
V: TRBV6-4
CDR3: CASRGTAGGTDTQYF

D: -
V: TRBV19
CDR3: CASSPRTHDNYGYTF

D: -
V: TRBV6-1
CDR3: CASSEATGQGNTIYF

D: TRBD2
V: TRBV27
CDR3: CASSLTSGAWGEQFF

D: TRBD1
V: TRBV9
CDR3: CASSAGGTETEAFF

D: -
V: TRBV29-1
CDR3: CSVTGEGNEQFF

D: TRBD1
V: TRBV6-6
CDR3: CASIGTGKTYEQYF

D: -
V: TRBV9
CDR3: CASSARTGNEQYF

D: -
V: TRBV19
CDR3: CASSPITKYQPQHF

D: -
V: TRBV5-4
CDR3: CASSLVGDTQYF

D: -
V: TRBV19
CDR3: CASSIFGGVETQYF

D: -
V: TRBV4-3
CDR3: CASSPRDTGTDTQYF

D: -
V: TRBV7-9
CDR3: CASSFNYRVSSTGELFF

D: TRBD1
V: TRBV6-6
CDR3: CASSFRTGGNTEAFF

D: -
V: TRBV6-1
CDR3: CASSDVQPDTQYF

D: TRBD2
V: TRBV29-1
CDR3: CSVEGLAGGGGFADTQYF

D: -
V: TRBV20-1
CDR3: CSASDETEAFF

D: TRBD1
V: TRBV7-6
CDR3: CASRPLLLGTALNTEAFF

D: TRBD2
V: TRBV14
CDR3: CASTRLAGVTDTQYF

D: TRBD1
V: TRBV4-3
CDR3: CASSVTWTGSYEQYF

D: -
V: TRBV5-5
CDR3: CASSLAPGQFATNEKLFF

D: -
V: TRBV27
CDR3: CASSWGQSYEQYF

D: -
V: TRBV7-9
CDR3: CASSPPGAVNSPLHF

D: -
V: TRBV27
CDR3: CASSLSANQPQHF

D: -
V: TRBV5-1
CDR3: CASSFYSPQGGPQFF

D: -
V: TRBV30
CDR3: CAWAGMGDTGELFF

D: TRBD2
V: TRBV9
CDR3: CASSADSGRTYNEQFF

D: -
V: TRBV4-1
CDR3: CASSQVGPVGAEAFF

D: -
V: TRBV7-9
CDR3: CASSSPGAFPAAEAFF

D: -
V: TRBV7-6
CDR3: CASSSEGPSYEQYF

D: -
V: TRBV19
CDR3: CASSTAGGTGYTF

D: -
V: TRBV15
CDR3: CATSTFPELPEAFF

D: TRBD2
V: TRBV11-3
CDR3: CASSPLGTKAEQYF

D: -
V: TRBV2
CDR3: CASSEMEGTSYEQYF

D: -
V: TRBV18
CDR3: CASSPPMSGVLGYTF

D: -
V: TRBV6-5
CDR3: CASRLRGTDTQYF

D: TRBD1
V: TRBV9
CDR3: CASSDSTGTNTGELFF